This entry is about one T cell receptor beta chain. Antigen: not known. The table came from immunoSEQ multiplex PCR; TCRdb's copy has only in-frame clones and leaves some out. The data contain 15,000 or so clones, roughly 60% of them singletons. This sample stems from a study of cytotoxic CD8 clonotypes in ibrutinib-treated CLL. General study results and limits: Progressing patients had sampling times that differed from those of sustained-remission patients.

The V gene lost 6 bases and the J gene lost 4 bases, with 17 bases spanning the gap. CDR3 length: 15 amino acids. Germline V gene data show CDR1 as MNHNY and CDR2 as SVGAGI (reference sequence). This chain connects TRBV6-6 to TRBJ2-3; D is tentatively TRBD1 or TRBD2 (6 bases each). Source: PBMCs, taken after 12 months of ibrutinib treatment. The receptor was derived from a human donor with chronic lymphocytic leukemia. CDR3 nucleotides: TGTGCCAGCAGGCCCCCGGGGGCGGCCTCAGATACGCAGTATTTT. Translated: CASRPPGAASDTQYF.